This entry describes one T cell receptor beta chain. The data belong to a study of neurological immune-mediated disorders. TCRdb analysed the 5' RACE reads with MiXCR anew, one entry per CDR3 protein. The sample carries about 42,000 distinct CDR3 sequences, 20% to 25% recorded once. Documented time point: technical triplicate 3. Losses at the gene ends were 1 base for V and 5 bases for J; bases not matched to a gene: 7. Germline lookup yields CDR1 MGHRA and CDR2 YSYEKL. The CDR3 loop spans 15 amino acids. This rearrangement joins TRBV4-1 to TRBJ1-2; 7 bases are a match to TRBD1. Material: PBMCs. The receptor's source is a man between 60 and 70 years old with HTLV-1-associated myelopathy (HAM/TSP). CDR3 coding DNA: TGCGCCAGCAGCCAAGCAAGGGGGCTTGGGTATGGCTACACCTTC. It codes for CASSQARGLGYGYTF.